Listed below are T cell receptor beta chains from one sample, sequenced in a study of blood T cell repertoires in COVID-19. Clones were read by immunoSEQ multiplex PCR, and TCRdb kept only the in-frame ones, dropping some. The sample lists tens of thousands of clones; 70% to 85% were seen once. Sequenced: peripheral blood. The receptor set was obtained from a man aged 55 to 70 with acute or convalescent COVID-19. Each CDR3 is given with its conserved first and last residue. Fields, in order: V gene, J gene, CDR3 protein.

TRBV5-1	TRBJ2-7	CASSLGARAYEQYF
TRBV2	TRBJ2-7	CASRLGTVYEQYF
TRBV6-5	TRBJ1-2	CASRELDRVYGYTF
TRBV7-8	TRBJ1-1	CATSTASDIIGSEAFF
TRBV2	TRBJ1-2	CASIPGTGNGYTF
TRBV9	TRBJ1-5	CASSVDGGDNQPQHF
TRBV7-3	TRBJ1-2	CASSRDRARVYGYTF
TRBV7-8	TRBJ1-5	CASSPYNQPQHF
TRBV7-9	TRBJ1-4	CASSPDRGGEKLFF
TRBV9	TRBJ2-2	CASSAGQVNTGELFF
TRBV5-6	TRBJ2-6	CASSFGSSGANVLTF
TRBV3-1/TRBV3-2	TRBJ1-5	CASSQTGLNQPQHF
TRBV28	TRBJ1-5	CASSSEQGRQPQHF
TRBV5-1	TRBJ1-3	CASSLDGGSPGNTIYF
TRBV19	TRBJ2-4	CASSIASSTGAKNIQYF
TRBV27	TRBJ2-3	CASSPLQDFTDTQYF
TRBV4-1	TRBJ2-1	CASSQDEYEQFF
TRBV23-1	TRBJ1-1	CASSHGSGYGLNTEAFF